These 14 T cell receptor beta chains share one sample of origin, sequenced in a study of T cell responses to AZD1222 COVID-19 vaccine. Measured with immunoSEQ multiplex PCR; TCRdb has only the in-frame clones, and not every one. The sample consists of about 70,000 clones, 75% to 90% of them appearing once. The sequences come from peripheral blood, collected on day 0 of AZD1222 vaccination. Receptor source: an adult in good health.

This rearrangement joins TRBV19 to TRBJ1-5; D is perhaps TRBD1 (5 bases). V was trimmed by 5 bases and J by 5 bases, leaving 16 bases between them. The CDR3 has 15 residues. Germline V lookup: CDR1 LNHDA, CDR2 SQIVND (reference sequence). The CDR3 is CASSVGTAEYQPQHF. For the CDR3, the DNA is TGTGCCAGTAGTGTCGGGACGGCGGAGTATCAGCCCCAGCATTTT. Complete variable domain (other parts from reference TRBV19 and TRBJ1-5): DGGITQSPKYLFRKEGQNVTLSCEQNLNHDAMYWYRQDPGQGLRLIYYSQIVNDFQKGDIAEGYSVSREKKESFPLTVTSAQKNPTAFYLCASSVGTAEYQPQHFGDGTRLSIL.

This CDR3 reads CASRLSGSTNEKLFF. CDR3 nucleotides: TGCGCCAGCAGATTGTCAGGGTCAACTAATGAAAAACTGTTTTTT. The chain is built from TRBV5-1 and TRBJ1-4; maybe TRBD1 (5 bases). Per the germline V gene, CDR1 is SGHRS and CDR2 is YFSETQ. This CDR3 is 15 amino acids long. V lost 5 bases and J 0 bases, leaving 11 bases between the germline ends.

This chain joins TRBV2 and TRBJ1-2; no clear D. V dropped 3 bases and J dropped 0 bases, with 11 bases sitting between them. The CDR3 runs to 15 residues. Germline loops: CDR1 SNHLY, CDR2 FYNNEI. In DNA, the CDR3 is TGTGCCAGCAGTGATGATCGGATTACTAACTATGGCTACACCTTC. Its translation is CASSDDRITNYGYTF.

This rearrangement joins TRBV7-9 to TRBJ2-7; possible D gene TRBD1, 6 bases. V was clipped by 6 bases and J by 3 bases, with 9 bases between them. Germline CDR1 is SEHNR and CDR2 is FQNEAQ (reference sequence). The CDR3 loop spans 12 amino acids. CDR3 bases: TGTGCCAGCAGGGACAGCCACTACGAGCAGTACTTC. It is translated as CASRDSHYEQYF.

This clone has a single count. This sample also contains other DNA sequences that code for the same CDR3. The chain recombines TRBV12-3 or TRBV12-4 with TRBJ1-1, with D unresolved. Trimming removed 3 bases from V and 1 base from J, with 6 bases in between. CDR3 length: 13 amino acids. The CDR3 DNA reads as TGTGCCAGCAGTTTGGGCGGGAACACTGAAGCTTTCTTT. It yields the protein CASSLGGNTEAFF.

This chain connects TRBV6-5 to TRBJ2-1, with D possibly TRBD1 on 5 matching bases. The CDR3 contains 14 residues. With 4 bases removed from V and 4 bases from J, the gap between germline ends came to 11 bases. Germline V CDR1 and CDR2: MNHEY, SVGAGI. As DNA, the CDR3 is TGTGCCAGCAGTTCACGACAGAGATACAATGAGCAGTTCTTC. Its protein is CASSSRQRYNEQFF.

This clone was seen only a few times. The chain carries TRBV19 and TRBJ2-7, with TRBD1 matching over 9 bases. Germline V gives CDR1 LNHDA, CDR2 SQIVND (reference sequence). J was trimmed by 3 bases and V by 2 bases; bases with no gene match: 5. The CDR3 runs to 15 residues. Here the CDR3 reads CASSITGGAYYEQYF. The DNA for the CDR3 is TGTGCCAGTAGTATAACAGGGGGCGCTTACTACGAGCAGTACTTC.

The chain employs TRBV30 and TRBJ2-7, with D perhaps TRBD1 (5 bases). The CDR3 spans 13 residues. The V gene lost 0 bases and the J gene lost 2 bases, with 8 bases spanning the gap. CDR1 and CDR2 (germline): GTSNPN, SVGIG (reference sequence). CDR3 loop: CAWSVTGPYEQYF. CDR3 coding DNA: TGTGCCTGGAGTGTAACAGGCCCCTACGAGCAGTACTTC.

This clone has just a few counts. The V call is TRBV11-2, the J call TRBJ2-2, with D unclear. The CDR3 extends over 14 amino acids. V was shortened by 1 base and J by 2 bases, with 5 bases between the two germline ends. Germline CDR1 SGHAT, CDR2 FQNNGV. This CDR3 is CASSLGANTGELFF. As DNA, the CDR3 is TGTGCCAGCAGCTTAGGTGCTAACACCGGGGAGCTGTTTTTT.

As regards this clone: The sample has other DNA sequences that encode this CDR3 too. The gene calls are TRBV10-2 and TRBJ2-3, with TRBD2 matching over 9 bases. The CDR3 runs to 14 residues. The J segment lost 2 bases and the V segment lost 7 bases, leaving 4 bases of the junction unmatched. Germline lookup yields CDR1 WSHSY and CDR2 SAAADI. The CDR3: CASTLAGSTDTQYF. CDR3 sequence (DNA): TGCGCCAGCACGCTAGCGGGATCCACAGATACGCAGTATTTT.

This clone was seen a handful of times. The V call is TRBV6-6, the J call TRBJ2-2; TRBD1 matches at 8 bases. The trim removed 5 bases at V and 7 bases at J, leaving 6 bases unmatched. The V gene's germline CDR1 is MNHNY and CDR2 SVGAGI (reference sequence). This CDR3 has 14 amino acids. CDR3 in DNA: TGTGCCAGCAGTCAGACAGGGGCGGTCGGGGAGCTGTTTTTT. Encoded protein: CASSQTGAVGELFF.

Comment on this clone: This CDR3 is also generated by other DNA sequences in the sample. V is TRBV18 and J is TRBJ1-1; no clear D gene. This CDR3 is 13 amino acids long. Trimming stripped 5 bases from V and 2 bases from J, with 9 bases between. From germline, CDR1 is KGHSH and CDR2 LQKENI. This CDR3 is CASSGQANTEAFF. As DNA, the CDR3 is TGTGCCAGCTCAGGCCAAGCTAACACTGAAGCTTTCTTT. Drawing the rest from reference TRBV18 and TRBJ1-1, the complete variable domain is NAGVMQNPRHLVRRRGQEARLRCSPMKGHSHVYWYRQLPEEGLKFMVYLQKENIIDESGMPKERFSAEFPKEGPSILRIQQVVRGDSAAYFCASSGQANTEAFFGQGTRLTVV.

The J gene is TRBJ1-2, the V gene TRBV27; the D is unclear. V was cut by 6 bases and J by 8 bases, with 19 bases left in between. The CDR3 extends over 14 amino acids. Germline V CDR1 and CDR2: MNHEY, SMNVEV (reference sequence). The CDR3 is CASSPSGPANGYTF. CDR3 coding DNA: TGTGCCAGCAGCCCCAGTGGGCCAGCGAACGGCTACACCTTC.

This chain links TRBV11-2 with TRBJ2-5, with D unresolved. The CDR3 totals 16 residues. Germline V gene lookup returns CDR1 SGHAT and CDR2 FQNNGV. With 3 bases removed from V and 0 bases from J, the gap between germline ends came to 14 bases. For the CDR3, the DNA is TGTGCCAGCAGCTTCGGTGCGGAAAATTACCAAGAGACCCAGTACTTC. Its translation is CASSFGAENYQETQYF.